Below, 9 T cell receptor beta chains from the same sample are listed, as sequenced in a study of cytomegalovirus exposure and HLA in healthy donors. The study ran its PCR with 60 Vbeta and 13 Jbeta primers. Sequencing was performed with immunoSEQ multiplex PCR; in TCRdb, only in-frame clones are kept and a portion is missing. Of fewer than 200,000 clones detected, less than 80% appear once; the ten largest clones hold approximately 0.7%. Sequencing was done on a sample of PBMCs. Every receptor here comes from a woman aged 40-49 years in good health and CMV-seronegative.

The chain employs TRBV5-4 and TRBJ2-7, with TRBD2 matching over 8 bases. The CDR3 consists of 14 residues. The junction had 5 bases not matched to a gene; V was cut back by 0 bases and J by 6 bases. The germline V gene encodes CDR1 SGHNT and CDR2 YYREEE (reference sequence). The CDR3 DNA reads TGTGCCAGCAGCTTGGGGCTAGCGGGCCTCGAGCAGTACTTC. It yields the protein CASSLGLAGLEQYF.

This sequence joins TRBV2 and TRBJ2-3, with a possible D match to TRBD1 (5 bases). Germline loops: CDR1 SNHLY, CDR2 FYNNEI. The CDR3 consists of 12 residues. V lost 7 bases to trimming and J lost 4 bases, with 9 bases between them. The CDR3: CASKAGSDTQYF. CDR3 in DNA: TGTGCCAGCAAGGCAGGGTCAGATACGCAGTATTTT.

Comments on this clone: The sample has other DNA sequences that encode this CDR3 too. The chain couples TRBV19 to TRBJ2-3; the D gene is possibly TRBD2 (6 bases). Germline CDR1 reads LNHDA; CDR2 reads SQIVND (reference sequence). Trimming removed 3 bases at V and 3 bases at J, with 10 bases between. This CDR3 has 14 residues. The CDR3 coding sequence is TGTGCCAGTAGTATGGGCGCGGGGACAGATACGCAGTATTTT. Its translation: CASSMGAGTDTQYF.

This clone has a handful of counts. The chain couples TRBV5-3 to TRBJ2-7; D remains ambiguous. TRBV5-3 is an open reading frame, and its role is uncertain. Deletions cut 3 bases from V and 2 bases from J, with 15 bases between. This CDR3 has 15 residues. CDR3 loop: CARSSNSRQPYEQYF. CDR3 DNA sequence: TGTGCCAGAAGCTCCAATTCCAGACAACCCTACGAGCAGTACTTC.

V is TRBV27 and J is TRBJ2-6, with unresolved D. The germline V gene encodes CDR1 MNHEY and CDR2 SMNVEV (reference sequence). The CDR3 length is 14 residues. Trimming stripped 6 bases from V and 1 base from J, with 7 bases between. The CDR3 reads CASSPVSGANVLTF. For the CDR3, the DNA is TGTGCCAGCAGCCCGGTGTCTGGGGCCAACGTCCTGACTTTC.

The rearrangement links TRBV11-2 to TRBJ1-3; TRBD1 agrees at 10 bases. This CDR3 comprises 16 residues. CDR1 is SGHAT, CDR2 FQNNGV, per germline. The junction had 5 bases not matched to a gene; V was cut back by 5 bases and J by 1 base. This chain's CDR3 is CASSPRDRGSGNTIYF. For the CDR3, the DNA is TGTGCCAGCAGCCCCCGGGACAGGGGATCTGGAAACACCATATATTTT. Supplemented by reference TRBV11-2 and TRBJ1-3, the full variable domain reads EAGVAQSPRYKIIEKRQSVAFWCNPISGHATLYWYQQILGQGPKLLIQFQNNGVVDDSQLPKDRFSAERLKGVDSTLKIQPAKLEDSAVYLCASSPRDRGSGNTIYFGEGSWLTVV.

This clone occurred a few times. The CDR3 here is CASSQQANTEAFF. In DNA, the CDR3 is TGTGCCAGCAGCCAACAGGCAAACACTGAAGCTTTCTTT. The chain joins TRBV7-9 to TRBJ1-1, with D possibly being TRBD1 (5 bases). The CDR3 spans 13 residues. The germline V gene has CDR1 SEHNR and CDR2 FQNEAQ (reference sequence). V lost 5 bases and J 2 bases, leaving 9 bases between the germline ends.

The rearrangement links TRBV4-3 to TRBJ2-1, with 7 bases aligning to TRBD2. The CDR3 has 13 residues. Germline V gene lookup returns CDR1 LGHNA and CDR2 YSLEER. Losses at the gene ends were 5 bases for V and 9 bases for J; bases not matched to a gene: 7. The CDR3 sequence is CASSSGTTSEQFF. CDR3 nucleotides: TGCGCCAGCAGCAGCGGGACTACAAGTGAGCAGTTCTTC.

This chain connects TRBV5-6 to TRBJ1-1; D may be TRBD1 (6 bases). The CDR3 length is 12 residues. The V gene lost 4 bases and the J gene lost 6 bases, with 10 bases spanning the gap. Germline CDR1 SGHDT, CDR2 YYEEEE. The CDR3 is CASSRDTSEAFF. Written as DNA, the CDR3 is TGTGCCAGCAGCCGGGACACCTCTGAAGCTTTCTTT.